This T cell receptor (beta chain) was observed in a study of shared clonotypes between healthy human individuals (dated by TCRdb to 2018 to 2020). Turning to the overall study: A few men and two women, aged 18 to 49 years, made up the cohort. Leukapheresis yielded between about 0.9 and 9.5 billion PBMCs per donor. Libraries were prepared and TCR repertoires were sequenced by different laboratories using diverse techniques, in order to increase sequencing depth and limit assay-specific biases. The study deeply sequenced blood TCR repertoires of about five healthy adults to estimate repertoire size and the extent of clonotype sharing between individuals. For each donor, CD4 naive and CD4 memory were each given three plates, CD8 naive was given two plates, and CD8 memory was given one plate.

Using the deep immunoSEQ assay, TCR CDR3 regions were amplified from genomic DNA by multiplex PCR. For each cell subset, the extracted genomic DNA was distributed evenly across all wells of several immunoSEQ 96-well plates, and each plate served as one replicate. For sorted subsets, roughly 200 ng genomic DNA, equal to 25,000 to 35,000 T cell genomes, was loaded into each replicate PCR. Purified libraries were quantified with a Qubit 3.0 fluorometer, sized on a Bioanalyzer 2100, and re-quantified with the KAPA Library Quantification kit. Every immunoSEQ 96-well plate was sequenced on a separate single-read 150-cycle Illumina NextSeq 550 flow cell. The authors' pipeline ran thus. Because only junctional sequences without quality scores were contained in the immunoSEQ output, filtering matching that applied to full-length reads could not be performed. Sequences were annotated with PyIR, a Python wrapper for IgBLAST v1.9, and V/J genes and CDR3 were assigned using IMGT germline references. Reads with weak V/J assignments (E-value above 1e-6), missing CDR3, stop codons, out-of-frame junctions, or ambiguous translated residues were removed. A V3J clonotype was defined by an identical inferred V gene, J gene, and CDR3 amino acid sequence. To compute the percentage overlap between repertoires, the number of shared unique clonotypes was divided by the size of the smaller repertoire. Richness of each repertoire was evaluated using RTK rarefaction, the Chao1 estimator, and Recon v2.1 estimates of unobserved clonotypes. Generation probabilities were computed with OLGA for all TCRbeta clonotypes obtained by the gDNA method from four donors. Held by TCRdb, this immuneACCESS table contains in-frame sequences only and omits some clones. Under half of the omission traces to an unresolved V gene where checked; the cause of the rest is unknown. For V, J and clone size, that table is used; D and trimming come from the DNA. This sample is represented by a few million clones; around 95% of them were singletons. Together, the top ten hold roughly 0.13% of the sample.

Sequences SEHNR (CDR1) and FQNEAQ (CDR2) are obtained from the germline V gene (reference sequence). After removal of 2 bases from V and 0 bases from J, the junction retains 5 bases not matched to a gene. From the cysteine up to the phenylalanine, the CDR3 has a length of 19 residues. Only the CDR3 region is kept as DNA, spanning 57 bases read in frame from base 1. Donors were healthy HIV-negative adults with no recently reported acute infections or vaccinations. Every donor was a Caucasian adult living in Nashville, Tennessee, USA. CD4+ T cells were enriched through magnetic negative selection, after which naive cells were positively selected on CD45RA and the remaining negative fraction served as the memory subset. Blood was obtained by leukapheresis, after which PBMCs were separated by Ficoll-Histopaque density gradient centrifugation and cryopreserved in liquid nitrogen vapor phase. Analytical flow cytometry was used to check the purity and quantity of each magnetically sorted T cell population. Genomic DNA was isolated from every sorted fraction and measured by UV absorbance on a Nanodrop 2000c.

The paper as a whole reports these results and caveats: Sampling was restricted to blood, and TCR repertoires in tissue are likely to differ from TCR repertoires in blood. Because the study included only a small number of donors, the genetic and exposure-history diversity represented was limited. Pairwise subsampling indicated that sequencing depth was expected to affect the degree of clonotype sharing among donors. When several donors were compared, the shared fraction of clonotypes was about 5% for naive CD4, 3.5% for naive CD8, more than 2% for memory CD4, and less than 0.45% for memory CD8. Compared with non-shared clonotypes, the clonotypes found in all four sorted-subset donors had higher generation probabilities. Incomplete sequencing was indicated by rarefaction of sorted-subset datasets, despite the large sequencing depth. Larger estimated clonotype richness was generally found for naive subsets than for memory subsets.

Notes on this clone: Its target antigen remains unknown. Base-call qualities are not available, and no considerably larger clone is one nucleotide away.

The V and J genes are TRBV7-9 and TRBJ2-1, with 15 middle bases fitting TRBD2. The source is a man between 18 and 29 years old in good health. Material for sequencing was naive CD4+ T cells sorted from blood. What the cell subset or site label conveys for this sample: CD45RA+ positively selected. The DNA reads TGTGCCAGCAGCTTATTCGGGACTAGCGGGAGGCCCTCCTACAATGAGCAGTTCTTC. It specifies CASSLFGTSGRPSYNEQFF. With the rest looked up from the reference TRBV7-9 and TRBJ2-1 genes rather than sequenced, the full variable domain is DTGVSQNPRHKITKRGQNVTFRCDPISEHNRLYWYRQTLGQGPEFLTYFQNEAQLEKSRLLSDRFSAERPKGSFSTLEIQRTEQGDSAMYLCASSLFGTSGRPSYNEQFFGPGTRLTVL.